The 25 T cell receptor beta chains below all came from one sample that was sequenced in a study of T and B cells in COVID-19 patients. TRB rearrangements were amplified by multiplex PCR with BIOMED2 TRB-A/B primers. From the multiplex PCR reads, TCRdb called clonotypes with MiXCR, one entry per CDR3 protein. The sample contains 350 to 600 distinct CDR3 sequences, about 23% of which appear only once. From blood, roughly 250-500 ng of genomic DNA served as TRB template. Source material: blood. Every receptor here comes from a human donor with active COVID-19.

This clonotype is medium-sized by share. This chain joins TRBV20-1 and TRBJ2-1, with D possibly being TRBD2 (6 bases). The V gene's germline CDR1 is DFQATT and CDR2 SNEGSKA (reference sequence). V was clipped by 3 bases and J by 3 bases, with 12 bases between them. This CDR3 comprises 14 residues. The CDR3 DNA sequence: TGCAGTGCTAGGGGAGGAAAGGACTACAATGAGCAGTTCTTC. Encoded protein: CSARGGKDYNEQFF.

This clonotype is judged large. The genes are TRBV13 and TRBJ2-7; TRBD1 matches 7 bases. The CDR3 contains 15 residues. J was trimmed by 4 bases and V by 1 base; bases with no gene match: 7. Germline-derived CDR1 and CDR2 are PRHDT and FYEKMQ (reference sequence). DNA of the CDR3: TGTGCCAGCAGCTTAGAAGGGTCGGACAGGTACGAGCAGTACTTC. As protein: CASSLEGSDRYEQYF. The full variable domain, completed using reference TRBV13 and TRBJ2-7, is AAGVIQSPRHLIKEKRETATLKCYPIPRHDTVYWYQQGPGQDPQFLISFYEKMQSDKGSIPDRFSAQQFSDYHSELNMSSLELGDSALYFCASSLEGSDRYEQYFGPGTRLTVT.

This clonotype counts as medium-sized. V and J are TRBV7-2 and TRBJ2-1; tentative D call: TRBD1 (5 bases). Germline CDR1 and CDR2: SGHTA and FQGNSA. V was trimmed by 11 bases and J by 10 bases, leaving 18 bases between them. CDR3 length: 12 amino acids. CDR3 coding DNA: TGTGCCGGCTCCCAGGGCGGCCCCGAGCAGTTCTTC. Protein: CAGSQGGPEQFF.

The rearrangement links TRBV21-1 to TRBJ2-3; the DNA was not used to check the table's D call, TRBD1. TRBV21-1 is listed as a pseudogene. This CDR3 region has 14 residues. The CDR3 reads CARGGDRGTDTQYF. CDR3 nucleotides: TGTGCCAGGGGAGGGGACAGGGGCACAGATACGCAGTATTTT.

By share, this clonotype counts as large. The chain is built from TRBV15 and TRBJ1-2; no clear D gene. The CDR3 spans 15 residues. Germline loops: CDR1 LNHNV, CDR2 YYDKDF (reference sequence). The germline V and J ends were trimmed by 0 bases and 4 bases, with 12 bases remaining between them. Here the CDR3 reads CATSRDTSLAYGYTF. The CDR3 DNA reads as TGTGCCACCAGCAGAGATACAAGCTTGGCCTATGGCTACACCTTC.

This clonotype is judged medium-sized. The V gene is TRBV5-1, the J gene TRBJ1-4, with 9 positions matching TRBD1. From germline, CDR1 is SGHRS and CDR2 YFSETQ. After removal of 4 bases from V and 5 bases from J, the junction contained 3 bases not matched to a gene. The CDR3 runs to 14 residues. The CDR3 DNA follows: TGCGCCAGCAGCGGAGGGACAGGGAATGAAAAACTGTTTTTT. Its protein is CASSGGTGNEKLFF.

This clonotype is judged large. The chain combines TRBV6-1 with TRBJ1-5; D call uncertain. CDR3 length: 14 residues. Germline CDR1 reads MNHNS; CDR2 reads SASEGT. The ends were cut back, 3 bases at V and 0 bases at J, with 6 bases in the middle. The CDR3 DNA is TGTGCCAGCAGTGACAGGTATAGCAATCAGCCCCAGCATTTT. Its translation: CASSDRYSNQPQHF.

In its sample, this clonotype ranks as large. The gene calls are TRBV5-1 and TRBJ2-7; 12 nucleotides match TRBD2. Looked up from germline, CDR1 is SGHRS and CDR2 is YFSETQ. This CDR3 comprises 16 residues. With 3 bases clipped from V and 3 bases from J, the junction kept 7 bases outside the gene matches. In DNA form, the CDR3 reads TGCGCCAGCAGCTCCCAGACTAGCGGGGGTAGCTACGAGCAGTACTTC. It specifies CASSSQTSGGSYEQYF.

The CDR3 DNA follows: TGCAGCGTTGAAGAGGTGAACACCGGGGAGCTGTTTTTT. It codes for CSVEEVNTGELFF. V and J are TRBV29-1 and TRBJ2-2; no clear D gene. The CDR3 has 13 amino acids. Per the germline V gene, CDR1 is SQVTM and CDR2 is ANQGSEA. The V end lost 0 bases, the J end lost 1 base, and 3 bases lay between the germline ends.

This clonotype is deemed medium-sized. The genes are TRBV27 and TRBJ1-1; 9 bases map to TRBD1. The V gene end was trimmed by 4 bases and the J gene end by 0 bases; junction bases not matched to a gene: 12. The CDR3 runs 18 residues. Germline CDR1 and CDR2: MNHEY and SMNVEV (reference sequence). The CDR3 protein is CASSSDRGPGNMNTEAFF. The DNA for the CDR3 is TGTGCCAGCAGTTCGGACAGGGGCCCAGGCAATATGAACACTGAAGCTTTCTTT.

Note on this clonotype: Since a much larger clone is just one base distant, this may be a read error. CDR3 nucleotide sequence: TGTGCCAGCAGCCAAGGACAGTCCCTAGGCGGCCACACCTTC. It translates to CASSQGQSLGGHTF. The V call is TRBV7-2, the J call TRBJ1-2; possible D gene TRBD1, 6 bases. The CDR3 consists of 14 residues. V was clipped by 5 bases and J by 12 bases, with 22 bases between them. The germline V gene has CDR1 SGHTA and CDR2 FQGNSA.

This clonotype counts as medium-sized. The genes are TRBV7-9 and TRBJ1-2, with 8 bases aligning to TRBD1. The germline V gene encodes CDR1 SEHNR and CDR2 FQNEAQ (reference sequence). The trim removed 8 bases at V and 4 bases at J, leaving 15 bases unmatched. This CDR3 has 16 residues. The CDR3 region is CASHYPWAGGGYGYTF. CDR3 bases: TGTGCCAGCCACTATCCCTGGGCAGGGGGCGGCTATGGCTACACCTTC. Full variable domain (rest looked up from reference TRBV7-9 and TRBJ1-2): DTGVSQNPRHKITKRGQNVTFRCDPISEHNRLYWYRQTLGQGPEFLTYFQNEAQLEKSRLLSDRFSAERPKGSFSTLEIQRTEQGDSAMYLCASHYPWAGGGYGYTFGSGTRLTVV.

The chain combines TRBV15 with TRBJ2-3; D is possibly TRBD1 or TRBD2 (5 bases each). This CDR3 is 15 amino acids long. Looked up from germline, CDR1 is LNHNV and CDR2 is YYDKDF (reference sequence). V gave up 5 bases and J gave up 2 bases, with 14 bases separating them. DNA for the CDR3: TGTGCCACCAGCGGCCGGGACGGATACACAGATACGCAGTATTTT. Amino acid sequence: CATSGRDGYTDTQYF.

The chain combines TRBV5-1 with TRBJ2-7; the match to TRBD2 covers 11 bases. CDR3 length: 14 amino acids. Trimming cost V 4 bases and J 3 bases; bases outside gene matches: 3. Germline CDR1 reads SGHRS; CDR2 reads YFSETQ. CDR3: CASSTSGGSYEQYF. For the CDR3, the DNA is TGCGCCAGCAGCACTAGCGGGGGTAGCTACGAGCAGTACTTC. The entire variable domain, with the rest obtained from reference TRBV5-1 and TRBJ2-7, is as follows: KAGVTQTPRYLIKTRGQQVTLSCSPISGHRSVSWYQQTPGQGLQFLFEYFSETQRNKGNFPGRFSGRQFSNSRSEMNVSTLELGDSALYLCASSTSGGSYEQYFGPGTRLTVT.

By share of the sample, this clonotype is large. The rearrangement joins TRBV18 to TRBJ2-7; TRBD1 matches at 10 bases. The germline V gene has CDR1 KGHSH and CDR2 LQKENI. V shed 4 bases and J 5 bases; nucleotides not matched to a gene: 2. This CDR3 contains 13 residues. The chain's CDR3 is CASSRGQGDEQYF. CDR3 nucleotide sequence: TGTGCCAGCTCACGTGGACAGGGGGACGAGCAGTACTTC.

In its sample, this clonotype is medium-sized. The V call is TRBV12-3 or TRBV12-4, the J call TRBJ2-7; D might be TRBD1 or TRBD2, each matching 5 bases. V was trimmed by 7 bases and J by 6 bases, leaving 25 bases between them. This CDR3 comprises 16 residues. The CDR3 region has the DNA TGTGCCAGCACGGAGAAGATTGCAGGGAGCCGCGGCGAGCAGTACTTC. Protein: CASTEKIAGSRGEQYF.

By share of the sample, this clonotype is medium-sized. V is TRBV7-2 and J is TRBJ2-5; 7 bases fit TRBD2. Germline values: CDR1 SGHTA, CDR2 FQGNSA. CDR3 length: 14 residues. Trimming cost V 0 bases and J 7 bases; bases outside gene matches: 5. The CDR3 DNA reads as TGTGCCAGCAGCTTAGCCTCGGCTAGCGGGACCCAGTACTTC. This gives the protein CASSLASASGTQYF. Full variable domain (rest looked up from reference TRBV7-2 and TRBJ2-5): GAGVSQSPSNKVTEKGKDVELRCDPISGHTALYWYRQSLGQGLEFLIYFQGNSAPDKSGLPSDRFSAERTGGSVSTLTIQRTQQEDSAVYLCASSLASASGTQYFGPGTRLLVL.

The CDR3: CASRDGYTDTQYF. In nucleotides, the CDR3 is TGTGCCAGTCGGGACGGATACACAGATACGCAGTATTTT. The V call is TRBV19, the J call TRBJ2-3; D tentatively fits TRBD1 or TRBD2 (5 bases each). V was trimmed by 8 bases and J by 2 bases, leaving 11 bases between them. The CDR3 consists of 13 residues. Germline values: CDR1 LNHDA, CDR2 SQIVND (reference sequence).

Judged by abundance, this clonotype is large (0.1 to 1%). The gene calls are TRBV27 and TRBJ2-3, with a weak D call TRBD2 (5 bases). The ends were cut back, 5 bases at V and 9 bases at J, with 18 bases in the middle. CDR1 is MNHEY, CDR2 SMNVEV, per germline (reference sequence). This CDR3 region has 14 residues. CDR3 protein: CASSKAVSRETQYF. The CDR3 DNA reads as TGTGCCAGCAGTAAAGCGGTGTCTAGGGAAACGCAGTATTTT.

In its sample, this clonotype ranks as large. This chain links TRBV6-5 with TRBJ2-1; D unclear. Germline V CDR1 and CDR2: MNHEY, SVGAGI. V was trimmed by 5 bases and J by 4 bases, leaving 6 bases between them. CDR3 length equals 12 residues. Here the CDR3 DNA reads TGTGCCAGCAGTGATTATTACAATGAGCAGTTCTTC. Protein sequence: CASSDYYNEQFF.

V and J are TRBV7-7 and TRBJ2-1; unclear D gene. The V gene's germline CDR1 is SSHAT and CDR2 FNYEAQ (reference sequence). Trimming pared 5 bases from V and 1 base from J, leaving 12 bases between. CDR3 length: 15 residues. Here the CDR3 reads CASSPRVGSYNEQFF. The DNA for the CDR3 is TGTGCCAGCAGCCCCCGCGTAGGGTCCTACAATGAGCAGTTCTTC.

In this sample, this clonotype is large. The chain links TRBV12-3 or TRBV12-4 to TRBJ2-1, with D perhaps matching TRBD2 (5 bases). The germline V and J ends were trimmed by 6 bases and 9 bases, with 18 bases remaining between them. The CDR3 is made up of 14 amino acids. CDR3 sequence reads: CASRTGIYEGEQFF. The CDR3, as DNA: TGTGCCAGCAGAACCGGGATATACGAAGGTGAGCAGTTCTTC.

This clonotype occurred a few times. The chain recombines TRBV14 with TRBJ1-2; D remains ambiguous. The CDR3 is 13 amino acids. V shed 4 bases and J shed 2 bases, with 8 bases lying between them. The germline CDR1 and CDR2 sequences are SGHDN and FVKESK. CDR3 sequence reads: CASSRLENYGYTF. In nucleotides, the CDR3 is TGTGCCAGCAGCCGCCTTGAAAACTATGGCTACACCTTC.

By frequency in the sample, this clonotype is large (0.1 to 1%). The CDR3 DNA reads as TGTGCCAGCAGTTCCCGGGACACGGTTCGAGCTTTCTTT. It translates to CASSSRDTVRAFF. V is TRBV6-5 and J is TRBJ1-1, with D tentatively TRBD1 (6 bases). Trimming shortened V by 4 bases and J by 10 bases, and 16 bases separated the two germline ends. In germline, CDR1 is MNHEY, CDR2 SVGAGI. The CDR3 is 13 amino acids.

Judged by abundance, this clonotype is medium-sized. This sequence joins TRBV5-1 and TRBJ2-1; 8 bases fit TRBD2. The germline V gene has CDR1 SGHRS and CDR2 YFSETQ. The CDR3 consists of 16 residues. The V segment lost 4 bases and the J segment 1 base; nucleotides outside the gene matches: 7. The CDR3, as DNA: TGCGCCAGCAGCCCCACTAGCGGAACTTCCTACAATGAGCAGTTCTTC. This gives the protein CASSPTSGTSYNEQFF.